The 24 T cell receptor beta chains presented below share a single source sample, sequenced in a study of cytomegalovirus exposure and HLA in healthy donors. Primers: 60 Vbeta forward and 13 Jbeta reverse. TCRdb's table, derived via immunoSEQ multiplex PCR, lists solely in-frame clones and lacks some. The sample carries around 140,000 clones, roughly four fifths recorded once. The source material was PBMCs. These receptors were taken from a female donor in good health and CMV-seropositive.

This clone has just a few counts. The V and J genes are TRBV23-1 and TRBJ2-7, with D tentatively TRBD1 (6 bases). TRBV23-1 is an ORF, and what it does is uncertain. This CDR3 has 14 amino acids. Between the trimmed V and J ends, which lost 8 bases and 4 bases, there was a span of 18 bases. The chain's CDR3 is CASSEDSDPYEQYF. The CDR3 DNA reads TGCGCCAGCTCCGAGGACAGCGACCCATACGAGCAGTACTTC.

The CDR3 spells CASSLDPGWDTEAFF. CDR3 DNA sequence: TGCGCCAGCAGCTTGGACCCAGGGTGGGACACTGAAGCTTTCTTT. The gene calls are TRBV5-1 and TRBJ1-1; TRBD1 is a possible D gene (5 bases). The CDR3 is made up of 15 amino acids. Trimming stripped 0 bases from V and 3 bases from J, with 12 bases between. Germline CDR1 SGHRS, CDR2 YFSETQ.

The sample holds a few counts of this clone. The chain recombines TRBV5-1 with TRBJ1-4; possible D gene TRBD1, 5 bases. CDR3 length: 13 residues. Germline V gene data show CDR1 as SGHRS and CDR2 as YFSETQ. Trimming pared 4 bases from V and 6 bases from J, leaving 10 bases between. The CDR3 region has the DNA TGCGCCAGCAGCGAAGGGGTAGATGAAAAACTGTTTTTT. Amino acids: CASSEGVDEKLFF.

The genes are TRBV9 and TRBJ2-3; possible D gene TRBD2, 6 bases. Per the germline V gene, CDR1 is SGDLS and CDR2 is YYNGEE. The ends were cut back, 0 bases at V and 1 base at J, with 9 bases in the middle. This CDR3 spans 15 amino acids. This CDR3 reads CASSVVGGGTDTQYF. In nucleotides, the CDR3 is TGTGCCAGCAGCGTAGTTGGAGGGGGCACAGATACGCAGTATTTT.

CDR3 sequence reads: CASSITGTGGVEQYF. In DNA form, the CDR3 reads TGCGCCAGCAGCATAACCGGGACAGGGGGGGTCGAGCAGTACTTC. The chain carries TRBV5-1 and TRBJ2-7, with 11 bases aligning to TRBD1. J gave up 6 bases and V 4 bases, and 9 bases lay outside the gene matches. The germline V gene encodes CDR1 SGHRS and CDR2 YFSETQ. This CDR3 is 15 amino acids long.

A single count supports this clone. V and J are TRBV4-1 and TRBJ2-7; TRBD1 might be the D (6 bases). The CDR3 runs 13 residues. Trimming took off 3 bases at V and 3 bases at J, with 9 bases between the two ends. Germline loops: CDR1 MGHRA, CDR2 YSYEKL. The CDR3 here is CASSQDSRYEQYF. The CDR3 nucleotides are TGCGCCAGCAGCCAGGACAGTCGCTACGAGCAGTACTTC.

In DNA, the CDR3 is TGTGCCTGGAGTGTACCTCAGGCCTCCTATAATTCACCCCTCCACTTT. Encoded protein: CAWSVPQASYNSPLHF. V usage is TRBV30 and J usage is TRBJ1-6; D is unresolved. V dropped 0 bases and J dropped 0 bases, with 9 bases sitting between them. The CDR3 consists of 16 residues. Germline V gives CDR1 GTSNPN, CDR2 SVGIG (reference sequence).

The CDR3 DNA reads TGTGCCAGCAGGAGAAACAGGTTGCAAGAGACCCAGTACTTC. This encodes CASRRNRLQETQYF. The V and J genes are TRBV6-5 and TRBJ2-5; perhaps TRBD1 as D (5 bases). V was cut by 6 bases and J by 2 bases, with 13 bases left in between. The CDR3 sequence is 14 residues long. Looked up from germline, CDR1 is MNHEY and CDR2 is SVGAGI.

The genes are TRBV2 and TRBJ2-2, with D perhaps TRBD1 (6 bases). The germline V gene has CDR1 SNHLY and CDR2 FYNNEI. This CDR3 region has 13 residues. V lost 4 bases, J lost 9 bases, and 12 bases lay in between. The CDR3 loop reads CASSVFRGRELFF. For the CDR3, the DNA is TGTGCCAGCAGTGTCTTCAGGGGCCGGGAGCTGTTTTTT.

This sequence joins TRBV27 and TRBJ2-5, with 7 bases that match TRBD1. The J call may not be correct, given that the DNA end is closer to TRBJ2-7. Looked up from germline, CDR1 is MNHEY and CDR2 is SMNVEV (reference sequence). The CDR3 is 14 amino acids. CDR3 protein: CASSPDRVGYEQYF. The CDR3 DNA reads as TGTGCCAGCAGTCCCGACAGGGTTGGCTACGAGCAGTACTTC.

As DNA, the CDR3 is TGCAGCGTTGAAGATTCTGGGGAGTTTAACTATGGCTACACCTTC. As protein: CSVEDSGEFNYGYTF. The chain couples TRBV29-1 to TRBJ1-2; no definite D call. Germline-derived CDR1 and CDR2 are SQVTM and ANQGSEA. CDR3 length: 15 amino acids. V gave up 0 bases and J gave up 1 base, with 12 bases separating them.

This clone turned up a few times. The rearrangement links TRBV5-1 to TRBJ1-2; the match to TRBD1 covers 8 bases. The CDR3 sequence is 14 residues long. Germline-derived CDR1 and CDR2 are SGHRS and YFSETQ. Losses at the gene ends were 4 bases for V and 5 bases for J; bases not matched to a gene: 7. The DNA of the CDR3 is TGCGCCAGCAGCCAAACAGGGGGAAGGTATGGCTACACCTTC. It codes for CASSQTGGRYGYTF.

The chain links TRBV27 to TRBJ1-5; no clear D gene. Germline V gene sequence: CDR1 MNHEY, CDR2 SMNVEV (reference sequence). The length of the CDR3 is 13 residues. V was shortened by 6 bases and J by 5 bases, with 11 bases between the two germline ends. Written as DNA, the CDR3 is TGTGCCAGCAGCCTAACGGGGTATCAGCCCCAGCATTTT. Translation: CASSLTGYQPQHF.

This clone was detected a few times. This rearrangement joins TRBV6-1 to TRBJ1-5, with TRBD1 as a possible D gene (6 bases). This CDR3 has 13 amino acids. Germline V gene lookup returns CDR1 MNHNS and CDR2 SASEGT. V was pared by 5 bases and J by 5 bases, with 10 bases between. The CDR3 sequence: CASSPDRYQPQHF. DNA for the CDR3: TGTGCCAGCAGTCCCGACAGGTATCAGCCCCAGCATTTT.

The chain couples TRBV7-3 to TRBJ1-1; D remains ambiguous. V dropped 5 bases and J dropped 4 bases, with 20 bases sitting between them. The CDR3 covers 16 residues. Per germline, CDR1 SGHTA and CDR2 FQGTGA. CDR3 sequence reads: CASSPRGYEGSTEAFF. The DNA of the CDR3 is TGTGCCAGCAGCCCGAGAGGGTACGAGGGATCCACTGAAGCTTTCTTT.

The sample holds a few counts of this clone. The rearrangement links TRBV5-1 to TRBJ2-1; 8 nucleotides agree with TRBD1. J lost 4 bases, V lost 4 bases, and 4 bases had no gene match. There are 14 residues in the CDR3. The germline V gene encodes CDR1 SGHRS and CDR2 YFSETQ. CDR3 residues: CASSGGTGYNEQFF. In DNA, the CDR3 is TGCGCCAGCAGCGGTGGGACAGGATACAATGAGCAGTTCTTC.

The chain combines TRBV7-6 with TRBJ2-5; D is unclear. Trimming shortened V by 5 bases and J by 4 bases, and 11 bases separated the two germline ends. CDR3 length: 13 amino acids. CDR1 is SGHVS and CDR2 is FNYEAQ in the germline V gene. In nucleotides, the CDR3 is TGTGCCAGCAGCCGAAGCTATGGAGAGACCCAGTACTTC. This sequence encodes CASSRSYGETQYF.

The chain joins TRBV5-1 to TRBJ1-1, with D possibly matching TRBD1 (5 bases). The length of the CDR3 is 16 residues. Germline CDR1 reads SGHRS; CDR2 reads YFSETQ. V shed 3 bases and J shed 4 bases, with 19 bases lying between them. The chain's CDR3 is CASSYRLGSSGTEAFF. CDR3 coding DNA: TGCGCCAGCAGCTACAGGTTAGGATCGTCAGGCACTGAAGCTTTCTTT.

This chain links TRBV2 with TRBJ2-3; 7 nucleotides agree with TRBD1. Trimming cost V 7 bases and J 1 base; bases outside gene matches: 8. Germline lookup yields CDR1 SNHLY and CDR2 FYNNEI. This CDR3 spans 15 amino acids. The CDR3 DNA reads TGTGCCAGCACCTCGGGACAGACTGGCACAGATACGCAGTATTTT. It yields the protein CASTSGQTGTDTQYF.

In the case of this clone: Its ends do not fully match the called genes, so a read error is possible. This chain joins TRBV14 and TRBJ2-3, with 7 bases identical to TRBD1. This CDR3 has 14 amino acids. Germline V gene sequence: CDR1 SGHDN, CDR2 FVKESK. For the CDR3, the DNA is TGTGCCAGCAGCCAAGATCGGACAGGCGGGTTCGGAGATTTT. Amino acids: CASSQDRTGGFGDF.

The CDR3 is CASSDRTGNTEAFF. As DNA, the CDR3 is TGTGCCAGCAGTGACCGCACGGGGAACACTGAAGCTTTCTTT. The genes are TRBV28 and TRBJ1-1; D not certain. Germline CDR1 is MDHEN and CDR2 is SYDVKM. Trimming removed 5 bases at V and 1 base at J, with 11 bases between. This CDR3 is built from 14 residues.

Only one count was recorded for this clone. The genes are TRBV18 and TRBJ2-7, with D possibly matching TRBD2 (6 bases). The CDR3 extends over 16 amino acids. Trimming took off 0 bases at V and 4 bases at J, with 16 bases between the two ends. Germline CDR1 and CDR2: KGHSH and LQKENI. The CDR3 is CASSPPFGGKSYEQYF. As DNA, the CDR3 is TGTGCCAGCTCACCACCGTTTGGCGGGAAATCTTACGAGCAGTACTTC.

The V gene is TRBV5-1, the J gene TRBJ2-2; TRBD2 aligns across 14 bases. The CDR3 has 19 amino acids. CDR1 and CDR2 (germline): SGHRS, YFSETQ. With V trimmed by 3 bases and J by 5 bases, 12 bases remained unmatched. The CDR3 sequence: CASSSGLAGVRRGTGELFF. CDR3 nucleotides: TGCGCCAGCAGCTCGGGACTAGCGGGAGTGAGGCGCGGTACCGGGGAGCTGTTTTTT. The full variable domain, in which reference TRBV5-1 and TRBJ2-2 provide the parts outside the CDR3, is KAGVTQTPRYLIKTRGQQVTLSCSPISGHRSVSWYQQTPGQGLQFLFEYFSETQRNKGNFPGRFSGRQFSNSRSEMNVSTLELGDSALYLCASSSGLAGVRRGTGELFFGEGSRLTVL.

The V and J genes are TRBV7-8 and TRBJ1-5; 7 positions agree with TRBD1. After removal of 3 bases from V and 4 bases from J, the junction contained 18 bases not matched to a gene. There are 19 residues in the CDR3. Germline V gene data show CDR1 as SGHVS and CDR2 as FQNEAQ. The CDR3 DNA is TGTGCCAGCAGCTTGACCAGCCGAGCTGGGGGGACAGTGAATCAGCCCCAGCATTTT. Amino acids: CASSLTSRAGGTVNQPQHF.